Below are 15 T cell receptor beta chains sequenced from a single sample in a study of CD8+CD57+ T cells in acquired aplastic anemia. TCR beta VDJ and CDR3 profiles were obtained from a genomic DNA template. A single record per CDR3 protein comes from TCRdb applying MiXCR to the reads. The sample lists about 40,000 distinct CDR3 sequences; roughly 69% were seen once. The authors sequenced patients whose flow cytometry had shown CD8+CD57+ cell expansion. Sequenced input: sorted CD4+, CD8+, or CD8+CD57+ T cells (not recorded which) from PBMCs. The receptors here all came from a human donor with aplastic anemia.

In its sample, this clonotype was seen a few times. A much larger clonotype is one base distant, so this may be a read error. Since the CDR3 does not end with the conserved phenylalanine or tryptophan, this likely comes from a read error. The gene calls are TRBV12-5 and TRBJ1-2, with 7 bases identical to TRBD1. From germline, CDR1 is LGHNT and CDR2 FRNRAP. This CDR3 is 11 amino acids long. V shed 5 bases, J shed 7 bases, and the junction held 1 base outside the gene matches. The CDR3 DNA reads as TGTGCTAGTGGTCCAGGGGGTGGCTACACCCTC. Translation gives CASGPGGGYTL.

This chain uses TRBV7-2 with TRBJ2-7; D may be TRBD1 or TRBD2 (5 bases each). Trimming removed 5 bases from V and 0 bases from J, with 14 bases in between. From germline, CDR1 is SGHTA and CDR2 FQGNSA. There are 15 residues in the CDR3. The CDR3 here is CASSTPGPLSYEQYF. CDR3 DNA sequence: TGTGCCAGCAGCACCCCGGGACCTCTCTCCTACGAGCAGTACTTC.

This clonotype was seen many times. The rearrangement joins TRBV7-9 to TRBJ2-7, with D perhaps matching TRBD1 (6 bases). There are 14 residues in the CDR3. The germline V gene encodes CDR1 SEHNR and CDR2 FQNEAQ (reference sequence). Trimming cost V 3 bases and J 3 bases, with 12 bases left between them. CDR3 nucleotides: TGTGCCAGCAGCTTGGGGGCCCGCCGCTACGAGCAGTACTTC. Translating it yields CASSLGARRYEQYF.

The chain combines TRBV15 with TRBJ1-5; D is possibly TRBD1 (5 bases). In germline, CDR1 is LNHNV, CDR2 YYDKDF (reference sequence). V lost 1 base to trimming and J lost 2 bases, with 9 bases between them. The CDR3 contains 15 residues. The CDR3: CATSRGQGGNQPQHF. The CDR3 DNA reads as TGTGCCACCAGCAGAGGTCAGGGTGGCAATCAGCCCCAGCATTTT.

The CDR3 sequence is CASSQVAGQTNTEAFF. The CDR3 coding sequence is TGCGCCAGCAGCCAAGTTGCGGGACAGACCAACACTGAAGCTTTCTTT. V usage is TRBV4-3 and J usage is TRBJ1-1; 7 positions agree with TRBD1. With 1 base clipped from V and 2 bases from J, the junction kept 7 bases outside the gene matches. This CDR3 is built from 16 residues. CDR1 and CDR2 from the germline V gene are LGHNA and YSLEER.

This clonotype occurred once. One junction end disagrees with the germline gene, perhaps due to a read error. The rearrangement uses TRBV5-1 and TRBJ1-1; unclear D gene. There are 13 residues in the CDR3. Germline CDR1 and CDR2: SGHRS and YFSETQ. Written as DNA, the CDR3 is TGTGCCAGCAGCTTGGTTATCAAATATGAAGCTTTCTTT. Amino acids: CASSLVIKYEAFF.

V is TRBV7-2 and J is TRBJ2-3; D is ambiguous. Germline-derived CDR1 and CDR2 are SGHTA and FQGNSA. Trimming left V 0 bases short and J 2 bases short, with 6 bases between. This CDR3 has 14 amino acids. The CDR3 is CASSLAGPTDTQYF. The CDR3 DNA is TGTGCCAGCAGCTTAGCGGGTCCCACAGATACGCAGTATTTT.

This clonotype was recorded a few times. This chain links TRBV2 with TRBJ2-5; D is unclear. Germline CDR1 and CDR2: SNHLY and FYNNEI. With 7 bases removed from V and 5 bases from J, the gap between germline ends came to 8 bases. The CDR3 loop spans 11 amino acids. The CDR3 DNA follows: TGTGCCAGCACCGCTCGGGAGACCCAGTACTTC. Protein product: CASTARETQYF.

This chain connects TRBV10-3 to TRBJ2-7; the D is unclear. The length of the CDR3 is 13 residues. Germline loops: CDR1 ENHRY, CDR2 SYGVKD. Trimming left V 3 bases short and J 0 bases short, with 6 bases between. The CDR3 coding sequence is TGTGCCATCAGTGAAGCTAGCTCCTACGAGCAGTACTTC. Its protein is CAISEASSYEQYF.

The V call is TRBV20-1, the J call TRBJ2-7; D possibly matches TRBD1 or TRBD2 (5 bases each). CDR1 and CDR2 from the germline V gene are DFQATT and SNEGSKA (reference sequence). The CDR3 runs 11 residues. V lost 5 bases to trimming and J lost 7 bases, with 12 bases between them. The CDR3 DNA reads TGCAGTGCTGGGGACGGCGCTGAGCAGTACTTC. Its protein is CSAGDGAEQYF.

The chain carries TRBV10-3 and TRBJ1-5, with no clear D. Germline V gene sequence: CDR1 ENHRY, CDR2 SYGVKD. Trimming took 5 bases from V and 0 from J, leaving 8 bases between them. The CDR3 extends over 14 amino acids. CDR3 coding DNA: TGTGCCATCAGTAGGGATGTTAGCAATCAGCCCCAGCATTTT. It specifies CAISRDVSNQPQHF.

This clonotype was counted ten times or more. The gene calls are TRBV20-1 and TRBJ1-6; D is perhaps TRBD1 (5 bases). V was trimmed by 0 bases and J by 5 bases, leaving 14 bases between them. The CDR3 extends over 16 amino acids. The V gene's germline CDR1 is DFQATT and CDR2 SNEGSKA (reference sequence). This CDR3 reads CSARDLMGGDNSPLHF. As DNA, the CDR3 is TGCAGTGCTAGAGATCTTATGGGAGGGGATAATTCACCCCTCCACTTT.

This clonotype was seen many times. This chain joins TRBV7-6 and TRBJ2-7; D not resolved. From germline, CDR1 is SGHVS and CDR2 FNYEAQ. V lost 1 base and J 3 bases, leaving 7 bases between the germline ends. This CDR3 is built from 13 residues. CDR3 loop: CASSLGPIYEQYF. For the CDR3, the DNA is TGTGCCAGCAGCTTAGGGCCTATCTACGAGCAGTACTTC.

The rearrangement uses TRBV7-9 and TRBJ1-4, with D hard to call. Germline loops: CDR1 SEHNR, CDR2 FQNEAQ (reference sequence). This CDR3 spans 11 amino acids. V lost 7 bases and J 0 bases, leaving 0 bases between the germline ends. The CDR3 nucleotides read TGTGCCAGCACAACTAATGAAAAACTGTTTTTT. Amino acid sequence: CASTTNEKLFF.

V and J are TRBV6-2 or TRBV6-3 and TRBJ1-6; TRBD1 matches at 8 bases. V was clipped by 8 bases and J by 7 bases; unmatched bases: 4. The CDR3 runs 13 residues. Germline loops: CDR1 MNHEY, CDR2 SVGEGT. The CDR3 DNA reads TGTGCCAGCCGGGACAGGATCAATTCACCCCTCCACTTT. Translation gives CASRDRINSPLHF.